The rows below give T cell receptor beta chains drawn from one sample of a study of blood T cell repertoires in COVID-19. Using immunoSEQ multiplex PCR, the repertoire was profiled, and TCRdb retains in-frame clones only, with some absent. The sample holds 35,000 to 50,000 clones, around 88% seen once. The sample comprised peripheral blood. The receptors originated from a woman aged 80 or over with acute or convalescent COVID-19. The CDR3 runs from the conserved cysteine through the conserved F or W. Fields, in order: D gene, clone size, V gene, J gene, CDR3 protein, CDR3 DNA. The D gene is left open where the match is weak. A clone size is listed for some rows: how often the clone was seen (once, few, many), or a class if it is expanded.

NA	few	TRBV7-6	TRBJ2-5	CASSPRSTGRVQETQYF	TGTGCCAGCAGCCCGAGATCGACAGGACGAGTCCAAGAGACCCAGTACTTC
NA	NA	TRBV6-1	TRBJ2-2	CASSEGSSGNTGELFF	TGTGCCAGCAGTGAAGGGTCGAGTGGGAACACCGGGGAGCTGTTTTTT
TRBD1	NA	TRBV6-5	TRBJ1-2	CASSGTGLDYGYTF	TGTGCCAGCAGCGGGACAGGGTTGGACTATGGCTACACCTTC
NA	NA	TRBV4-2	TRBJ1-5	CASSPSLTGGFGPQHF	TGTGCCAGCAGCCCAAGTCTTACAGGCGGATTCGGGCCCCAGCATTTT
TRBD2	NA	TRBV30	TRBJ2-3	CAWRRLAGGDTQYF	TGTGCCTGGAGGAGACTAGCGGGGGGGGATACGCAGTATTTT
TRBD1	NA	TRBV5-4	TRBJ2-1	CASFPGQRNNEQFF	TGTGCCAGCTTTCCGGGACAGCGAAACAATGAGCAGTTCTTC
TRBD1	once	TRBV2	TRBJ1-3	CASGQGLNTIYF	TGTGCCAGCGGACAGGGCTTAAACACCATATATTTT
TRBD1	NA	TRBV5-1	TRBJ1-4	CASSSLQGAEEKLFF	TGCGCCAGCAGCTCCCTACAGGGGGCGGAAGAAAAACTGTTTTTT
TRBD1	NA	TRBV27	TRBJ1-2	CASTTQGVYGYTF	TGTGCCAGCACCACACAGGGGGTCTATGGCTACACCTTC
TRBD1	few	TRBV27	TRBJ1-2	CASSLVGTVNYGYTF	TGTGCCAGCAGTTTAGTCGGGACAGTGAACTATGGCTACACCTTC
NA	NA	TRBV28	TRBJ1-1	CASSLTEAFF	TGTGCCAGCAGTCTCACTGAAGCTTTCTTT
NA	NA	TRBV7-6	TRBJ2-1	CASSLAGEQFF	TGTGCCAGCAGCTTGGCTGGTGAGCAGTTCTTC
TRBD1	NA	TRBV19	TRBJ1-1	CASSPDRGHTEAFF	TGTGCCAGTAGTCCGGACAGGGGGCACACTGAAGCTTTCTTT
NA	few	TRBV10-1	TRBJ2-1	CASSDGRRLSVDNEQFF	TGCGCCAGCAGTGATGGAAGGAGGCTGAGTGTAGACAATGAGCAGTTCTTC
NA	few	TRBV7-2	TRBJ2-3	CASSLARYLTSTDTQYF	TGTGCCAGCAGCTTAGCGCGGTACTTAACTAGCACAGATACGCAGTATTTT
NA	NA	TRBV15	TRBJ2-5	CATSRDAGRETQYF	TGTGCCACCAGCAGAGATGCGGGCCGGGAGACCCAGTACTTC
NA	NA	TRBV5-1	TRBJ1-1	CASSIGTTTTMNTEAFF	TGCGCCAGCAGCATTGGGACAACAACCACAATGAACACTGAAGCTTTCTTT
NA	once	TRBV29-1	TRBJ1-1	CSVVGGPEAFF	TGCAGCGTTGTGGGGGGACCTGAAGCTTTCTTT
NA	NA	TRBV5-5	TRBJ1-1	CASSLWADTEAFF	TGTGCCAGCAGCTTATGGGCTGACACTGAAGCTTTCTTT
TRBD2	NA	TRBV4-2	TRBJ2-7	CASSQGTGGGYEQYF	TGTGCCAGCAGCCAAGGAACTGGGGGAGGGTACGAGCAGTACTTC
NA	few	TRBV7-9	TRBJ2-7	CASSLEKQGDEQYF	TGTGCCAGCAGCTTAGAGAAACAAGGGGACGAGCAGTACTTC
NA	once	TRBV27	TRBJ1-1	CASSSLGGGRPEAFF	TGTGCCAGCAGCTCGCTGGGTGGGGGGAGGCCTGAAGCTTTCTTT
TRBD2	once	TRBV18	TRBJ2-3	CASSPPGLAGGTDTQYF	TGTGCCAGCTCACCACCCGGACTAGCGGGGGGTACAGATACGCAGTATTTT
TRBD2	NA	TRBV6-5	TRBJ2-1	CASSPSGGVFNEQFF	TGTGCCAGCAGCCCAAGCGGGGGGGTCTTCAATGAGCAGTTCTTC
TRBD1	NA	TRBV2	TRBJ2-5	CASSQGQLGETQYF	TGTGCCAGCAGTCAGGGACAGCTGGGGGAGACCCAGTACTTC
NA	NA	TRBV6-5	TRBJ2-2	CASSPSIQGGELFF	TGTGCCAGCAGTCCATCAATACAGGGCGGGGAGCTGTTTTTT
NA	NA	TRBV7-2	TRBJ2-3	CASSSGVNTDTQYF	TGTGCCAGCAGCTCCGGGGTGAATACAGATACGCAGTATTTT
TRBD2	NA	TRBV5-1	TRBJ2-5	CASSFSTPSGGAPYQETQYF	TGCGCCAGCAGCTTCTCCACTCCTAGCGGGGGGGCACCGTACCAAGAGACCCAGTACTTC
NA	NA	TRBV6-2/TRBV6-3	TRBJ2-2	CASSGSRADTGELFF	TGTGCCAGCAGTGGATCCAGGGCGGACACCGGGGAGCTGTTTTTT
NA	NA	TRBV7-9	TRBJ1-2	CASSQIETGTPKLYGYTF	TGTGCCAGCAGCCAAATAGAGACCGGGACACCAAAGCTTTATGGCTACACCTTC
TRBD1	NA	TRBV3-1/TRBV3-2	TRBJ1-4	CASSQPGTGHEKLFF	TGTGCCAGCAGCCAACCCGGGACAGGGCACGAAAAACTGTTTTTT
TRBD1	once	TRBV5-1	TRBJ1-5	CASSPRTGLDQPQHF	TGCGCCAGCAGCCCCAGGACAGGGTTGGATCAGCCCCAGCATTTT
TRBD2	few	TRBV4-2	TRBJ2-2	CASSQRGGNTGELFF	TGTGCCAGCAGCCAGCGGGGGGGTAACACCGGGGAGCTGTTTTTT
NA	NA	TRBV6-5	TRBJ1-6	CASTFSSYNSPLHF	TGTGCCAGCACCTTTAGCTCCTATAATTCACCCCTCCACTTT
TRBD2	few	TRBV3-1/TRBV3-2	TRBJ2-5	CASSQVGLAGDLQETQYF	TGTGCCAGCAGCCAAGTGGGACTAGCGGGGGATCTGCAAGAGACCCAGTACTTC
NA	NA	TRBV5-1	TRBJ1-5	CASSPEPGRNGEPQHF	TGCGCCAGCAGCCCCGAACCGGGAAGGAATGGGGAGCCCCAGCATTTT
NA	NA	TRBV18	TRBJ1-2	CASSPPQGVYGYTF	TGTGCCAGCTCACCACCGCAGGGCGTCTATGGCTACACCTTC
NA	NA	TRBV15	TRBJ1-1	CATSRDGQWLSRAAFF	TGTGCCACCAGCAGAGATGGGCAGTGGTTATCCAGGGCAGCTTTCTTT
NA	NA	TRBV7-8	TRBJ1-1	CASSLSFPNTEAFF	TGTGCCAGCAGCTTATCCTTCCCGAACACTGAAGCTTTCTTT
NA	NA	TRBV18	TRBJ1-2	CASSLTRGKDGYTF	TGTGCCAGCTCACTAACGCGGGGTAAAGATGGCTACACCTTC
NA	NA	TRBV4-1	TRBJ2-7	CASSQVWAGDYEQYF	TGCGCCAGCAGCCAAGTATGGGCAGGGGACTACGAGCAGTACTTC
NA	NA	TRBV11-2	TRBJ2-3	CASSFRGRETDTQYF	TGTGCCAGCAGCTTCCGCGGCAGGGAAACAGATACGCAGTATTTT
TRBD2	NA	TRBV2	TRBJ2-3	CASSFSGGISTDTQYF	TGTGCCAGCAGTTTTAGCGGGGGGATAAGCACAGATACGCAGTATTTT
NA	few	TRBV5-8	TRBJ2-3	CASTLEGDSSTDTQYF	TGTGCCAGCACCCTGGAGGGTGATAGTAGCACAGATACGCAGTATTTT
TRBD2	few	TRBV6-4	TRBJ2-1	CASSPGGGWDEQFF	TGTGCCAGCAGTCCGGGCGGGGGTTGGGATGAGCAGTTCTTC
NA	NA	TRBV2	TRBJ1-6	CASSAGGGVDSPLHF	TGTGCCAGCAGTGCCGGAGGAGGGGTTGATTCACCCCTCCACTTT
NA	NA	TRBV7-2	TRBJ1-1	CASSSTRNTEAFF	TGTGCCAGCAGCTCCACAAGGAACACTGAAGCTTTCTTT
NA	NA	TRBV2	TRBJ1-5	CASTYRYSNQPQHF	TGTGCCAGCACCTACAGATATAGCAATCAGCCCCAGCATTTT
TRBD1	NA	TRBV12-3/TRBV12-4	TRBJ1-2	CASSPYRGHGYTF	TGTGCCAGCAGCCCCTACAGGGGGCACGGCTACACCTTC
NA	NA	TRBV10-1	TRBJ1-5	CASSGGGWNQPQHF	TGCGCCAGCAGTGGTGGGGGCTGGAATCAGCCCCAGCATTTT
TRBD2	once	TRBV7-9	TRBJ2-3	CASRTSGGTDTQYF	TGTGCCAGCAGGACTAGCGGGGGCACAGATACGCAGTATTTT
TRBD1	NA	TRBV5-1	TRBJ1-6	CASSSGQTDSPLHF	TGCGCCAGCAGCTCGGGACAGACCGATTCACCCCTCCACTTT
NA	NA	TRBV7-9	TRBJ1-1	CASSPTWGGDTEAFF	TGTGCCAGCAGCCCAACTTGGGGGGGGGATACTGAAGCTTTCTTT
NA	NA	TRBV3-1/TRBV3-2	TRBJ1-2	CASSQAVNYGYTF	TGTGCCAGCAGCCAAGCGGTCAACTATGGCTACACCTTC
NA	NA	TRBV30	TRBJ1-2	CAWSVGGHNYGYTF	TGTGCCTGGAGTGTTGGCGGGCATAACTATGGCTACACCTTC